This TCR beta chain was documented in a study of glioma-infiltrating T cells after dendritic cell vaccination. TCRdb keeps only in-frame clones here, not all; method: immunoSEQ multiplex PCR. Here the sample spans roughly 52,000 clones, over 75% being singletons. Germline CDR1 GTSNPN, CDR2 SVGIG (reference sequence). This CDR3 has 17 residues. J lost 6 bases, V lost 2 bases, and 14 bases had no gene match. V and J are TRBV30 and TRBJ1-5, with 9 nucleotides matching TRBD1. The source is a human donor with glioblastoma. Here the sequenced sample was blood, taken before dendritic cell vaccination. The CDR3 sequence: CAWSYPGQGKESQPQHF. The CDR3 DNA reads as TGTGCCTGGAGTTATCCGGGACAGGGTAAGGAGAGTCAGCCCCAGCATTTT. The complete variable domain, with remaining parts taken from reference TRBV30 and TRBJ1-5, reads SQTIHQWPATLVQPVGSPLSLECTVEGTSNPNLYWYRQAAGRGLQLLFYSVGIGQISSEVPQNLSASRPQDRQFILSSKKLLLSDSGFYLCAWSYPGQGKESQPQHFGDGTRLSIL.